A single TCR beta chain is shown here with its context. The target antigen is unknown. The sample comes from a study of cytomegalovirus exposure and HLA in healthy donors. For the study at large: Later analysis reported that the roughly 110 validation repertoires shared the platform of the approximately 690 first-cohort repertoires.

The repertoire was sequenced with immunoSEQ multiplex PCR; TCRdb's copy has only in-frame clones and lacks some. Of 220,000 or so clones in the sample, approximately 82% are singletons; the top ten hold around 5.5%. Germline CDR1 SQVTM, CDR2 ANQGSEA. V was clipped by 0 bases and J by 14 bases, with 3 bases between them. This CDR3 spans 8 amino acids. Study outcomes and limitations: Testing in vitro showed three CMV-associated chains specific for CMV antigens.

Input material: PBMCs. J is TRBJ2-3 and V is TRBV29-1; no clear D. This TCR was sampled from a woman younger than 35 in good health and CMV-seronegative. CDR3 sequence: CSVEEGYF. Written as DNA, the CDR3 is TGCAGCGTTGAAGAAGGGTATTTT.